The source of this TCR beta chain is a study of control samples from healthy donors and cancer patients. TCRdb's copy holds only in-frame clones and misses some; the assay was immunoSEQ multiplex PCR. The data show about 120,000 clones, with about 90% seen just once and 1.5% to 2% held by the top ten. The CDR3 sequence is 14 residues long. V was cut by 10 bases and J by 7 bases, with 17 bases left in between. Germline V gene data show CDR1 as SNHLY and CDR2 as FYNNEI. The rearrangement links TRBV2 to TRBJ1-6; D gene ambiguous. The sequenced sample consisted of blood. The clonotype comes from a man between 18 and 35 years old in good health. CDR3 loop: CATQQVQANSPLHF. CDR3 nucleotides: TGTGCCACCCAACAAGTGCAGGCAAATTCACCCCTCCACTTT.